This T cell receptor beta chain was profiled in a study of blood T cell repertoires in COVID-19. Study details: The United States, Italy and Spain supplied acute and convalescent COVID-19 samples. PBMCs, B-cell-depleted T cells, or T cells provided the cDNA or gDNA that made up the material.

Sequenced by immunoSEQ multiplex PCR; TCRdb stores in-frame clones only, minus some. The sample records approximately 330,000 clones, about nine tenths being singletons. V lost 6 bases and J lost 2; bases outside the gene matches: 6. From germline, CDR1 is MNHEY and CDR2 SVGAGI. This CDR3 has 14 amino acids. Material: peripheral blood. The gene calls are TRBV6-5 and TRBJ2-7, with TRBD2 matching 8 bases. This TCR derives from a young man with COVID-19, enrolled during active disease. CDR3 sequence: CASRTTSATYEQYF. CDR3 nucleotides: TGTGCCAGCAGAACGACTAGCGCTACCTACGAGCAGTACTTC.